This section outlines one T cell receptor (beta chain) sequence together with its context. Its antigen is undetermined. The CDR3 contains 13 residues. Germline assignment: CDR1 GTSNPN and CDR2 SVGIG (reference sequence). The V end lost 0 bases, the J end lost 6 bases, and 11 bases lay between the germline ends. Using immunoSEQ multiplex PCR, the repertoire was profiled, and TCRdb retains in-frame clones only, with some absent. The profile shows 44,000 or so clones, over 75% of them singletons. This sample is drawn from a study of T cell responses to AZD1222 COVID-19 vaccine. Study outcomes and limitations: The number of AZD1222 recipients seropositive at baseline was only five to seven. Possibly, clonal diversity was underestimated; donors were largely white British and included more females. Repertoire sampling occurred only after the peak T cell response. There were vaccine-associated CD4 TCRs across spike, dominant at 160-218 and 743-854.

The receptor comes from an adult who received the MenACWY meningococcal vaccine as a control. V is TRBV30 and J is TRBJ1-1; no clear D gene. The sample here was peripheral blood, taken 28 days after the second dose of the MenACWY control vaccine. The CDR3 region is CAWSVGWTAEAFF. CDR3 DNA sequence: TGTGCCTGGAGTGTCGGCTGGACCGCTGAAGCTTTCTTT.